Following are 30 T cell receptor beta chains from one sample sequenced in a study of shared clonotypes between healthy human individuals. The method was immunoSEQ multiplex PCR; TCRdb's version includes in-frame clones alone and lacks a portion of them. In the table there are about 640,000 clones, about three quarters of which are singletons. Input material: memory CD4+ T cells sorted from blood. The subset denotes: CD45RA-negative fraction. These receptors were obtained from a woman aged 30 to 39 in good health.

The rearrangement joins TRBV18 to TRBJ2-3; no clear D gene. V lost 4 bases to trimming and J lost 4 bases, with 6 bases between them. Germline V CDR1 and CDR2: KGHSH, LQKENI. This CDR3 contains 12 residues. Here the CDR3 DNA reads TGTGCCAGCTCACTATCTCCAGATACGCAGTATTTT. This codes for CASSLSPDTQYF.

The count of this clone is one. This chain uses TRBV5-8 with TRBJ2-2; TRBD2 is a possible D gene (6 bases). Trimming pared 8 bases from V and 0 bases from J, leaving 14 bases between. This CDR3 has 15 amino acids. Per germline, CDR1 SGHTS and CDR2 YDEGEE. CDR3 nucleotides: TGTGCCAGATCGCGGGGTAAAACGAACACCGGGGAGCTGTTTTTT. It translates to CARSRGKTNTGELFF.

This clone occurred many times. This sequence joins TRBV19 and TRBJ2-4; tentatively, D is TRBD1 or TRBD2 (6 bases each). The V gene lost 8 bases and the J gene lost 1 base, with 18 bases spanning the gap. The CDR3 is made up of 16 amino acids. Germline loops: CDR1 LNHDA, CDR2 SQIVND (reference sequence). The CDR3 DNA reads as TGTGCCAGTTCCGACGGGGGCGCCGTCGCCAAAAACATTCAGTACTTC. Its translation is CASSDGGAVAKNIQYF.

The J gene is TRBJ2-5, the V gene TRBV5-1; 9 bases align to TRBD1. TRBJ2-7 explains the end of the DNA better; the J call may be wrong. There are 14 residues in the CDR3. In germline, CDR1 is SGHRS, CDR2 YFSETQ. CDR3 amino acids: CASAVRQGAYEQYF. For the CDR3, the DNA is TGCGCCAGCGCCGTCCGACAGGGGGCCTACGAGCAGTACTTC.

The chain links TRBV27 to TRBJ2-7; 14 bases match TRBD2. Germline V CDR1 and CDR2: MNHEY, SMNVEV (reference sequence). The CDR3 sequence is 17 residues long. After removal of 5 bases from V and 2 bases from J, the junction contained 8 bases not matched to a gene. The CDR3 loop reads CASSLRLAGGLTYEQYF. For the CDR3, the DNA is TGTGCCAGCAGTCTCCGACTAGCGGGAGGGTTAACCTACGAGCAGTACTTC.

The CDR3 region has the DNA TGTGCCAGCAGCTTGGTATCCGGTAATCAGCCCCAGCATTTT. It codes for CASSLVSGNQPQHF. The chain is built from TRBV5-5 and TRBJ1-5; no firm D call. Germline V gene data show CDR1 as SGHKS and CDR2 as YYEKEE (reference sequence). The V end lost 0 bases, the J end lost 4 bases, and 8 bases lay between the germline ends. This CDR3 region has 14 residues.

The chain has TRBV5-1 and TRBJ2-5; 9 positions agree with TRBD1. The CDR3 extends over 14 amino acids. The ends lost 4 bases at V and 4 bases at J; junction bases unmatched: 5. From germline, CDR1 is SGHRS and CDR2 YFSETQ. This chain's CDR3 is CASSGDRVAETQYF. The DNA for the CDR3 is TGCGCCAGCAGCGGGGACAGGGTGGCAGAGACCCAGTACTTC.

The genes are TRBV5-1 and TRBJ2-5; D not resolved. The CDR3 length is 11 residues. Germline CDR1 reads SGHRS; CDR2 reads YFSETQ. Trimming removed 5 bases at V and 5 bases at J, with 7 bases between. CDR3 region: CASRETETQYF. In DNA, the CDR3 is TGCGCCAGCAGGGAGACGGAGACCCAGTACTTC.

CDR3 amino acids: CASSQVGDTQYF. In DNA form, the CDR3 reads TGCGCCAGCAGCCAAGTTGGAGATACGCAGTATTTT. The rearrangement links TRBV4-1 to TRBJ2-3; D is uncertain. Deletions cut 1 base from V and 5 bases from J, with 4 bases between. Germline V CDR1 and CDR2: MGHRA, YSYEKL. The CDR3 contains 12 residues.

J is TRBJ2-5 and V is TRBV28; 11 bases map to TRBD1. Germline V gene data show CDR1 as MDHEN and CDR2 as SYDVKM. The CDR3 totals 15 residues. The trim removed 6 bases at V and 11 bases at J, leaving 14 bases unmatched. CDR3 in DNA: TGTGCCAGCAGCCAAACCCCGGACAGGGGGCGTGTGCAGTACTTC. This gives the protein CASSQTPDRGRVQYF. The complete variable domain, with remaining parts taken from reference TRBV28 and TRBJ2-5, reads DVKVTQSSRYLVKRTGEKVFLECVQDMDHENMFWYRQDPGLGLRLIYFSYDVKMKEKGDIPEGYSVSREKKERFSLILESASTNQTSMYLCASSQTPDRGRVQYFGPGTRLLVL.

J is TRBJ1-4 and V is TRBV4-2; possibly TRBD1 for D (5 bases). Germline assignment: CDR1 LGHNA and CDR2 YNFKEQ. The CDR3 runs to 15 residues. Trimming stripped 1 base from V and 4 bases from J, with 10 bases between. The CDR3 protein is CASSQVGEGNEKLFF. The CDR3 DNA reads as TGTGCCAGCAGCCAAGTGGGGGAAGGTAATGAAAAACTGTTTTTT.

The table lists this clone with a few counts. CDR3 bases: TGTGCCAGCAGTAGCGCGGACAGGGCCCGGTATGGCTACACCTTC. Translated: CASSSADRARYGYTF. This chain connects TRBV27 to TRBJ1-2; 8 bases are shared with TRBD1. V was clipped by 5 bases and J by 5 bases; unmatched bases: 10. Germline assignment: CDR1 MNHEY and CDR2 SMNVEV (reference sequence). The CDR3 sequence is 15 residues long.

The J gene is TRBJ2-6, the V gene TRBV29-1; D not certain. The ends were cut back, 6 bases at V and 0 bases at J, with 9 bases in the middle. Germline V gene lookup returns CDR1 SQVTM and CDR2 ANQGSEA. The CDR3 runs 14 residues. The DNA of the CDR3 is TGCAGCGTGGCAGGACGCTCTGGGGCCAACGTCCTGACTTTC. It codes for CSVAGRSGANVLTF. Full variable domain (rest looked up from reference TRBV29-1 and TRBJ2-6): SAVISQKPSRDICQRGTSLTIQCQVDSQVTMMFWYRQQPGQSLTLIATANQGSEATYESGFVIDKFPISRPNLTFSTLTVSNMSPEDSSIYLCSVAGRSGANVLTFGAGSRLTVL.

The chain uses TRBV18 and TRBJ1-1; D is ambiguous. Germline-derived CDR1 and CDR2 are KGHSH and LQKENI. V lost 4 bases, J lost 3 bases, and 12 bases lay in between. CDR3 length equals 14 residues. CDR3 coding DNA: TGTGCCAGCTCACAGAGGGTTAGGGACACTGAAGCTTTCTTT. Its protein product is CASSQRVRDTEAFF.

The chain joins TRBV19 to TRBJ1-5; the match to TRBD1 covers 11 bases. With 5 bases clipped from V and 6 bases from J, the junction kept 6 bases outside the gene matches. This CDR3 is 15 amino acids long. Germline assignment: CDR1 LNHDA and CDR2 SQIVND (reference sequence). CDR3 protein: CASSSGTGGAQPQHF. CDR3 coding DNA: TGTGCCAGTAGTTCCGGGACAGGGGGGGCTCAGCCCCAGCATTTT.

The V and J genes are TRBV2 and TRBJ2-5; 15 positions match TRBD2. Per germline, CDR1 SNHLY and CDR2 FYNNEI. There are 17 residues in the CDR3. V lost 6 bases and J lost 1; bases outside the gene matches: 6. The CDR3 here is CASSAGLAGGSQETQYF. The CDR3 DNA reads as TGTGCCAGCAGCGCCGGACTAGCGGGAGGGTCCCAAGAGACCCAGTACTTC.

The chain has TRBV11-2 and TRBJ2-1; 9 bases agree with TRBD2. The germline V gene has CDR1 SGHAT and CDR2 FQNNGV. The CDR3 sequence is 16 residues long. V shed 5 bases and J 4 bases; nucleotides not matched to a gene: 9. CDR3 DNA: TGTGCCAGCAGCATCAGAGGACTAGCGTTGTACAATGAGCAGTTCTTC. It translates to CASSIRGLALYNEQFF.

The chain recombines TRBV10-2 with TRBJ2-7, with D possibly matching TRBD1 (6 bases). Trimming removed 6 bases at V and 5 bases at J, with 11 bases between. The CDR3 totals 12 residues. The germline V gene encodes CDR1 WSHSY and CDR2 SAAADI. The CDR3 is CASRKGDNEQYF. CDR3 nucleotides: TGCGCCAGCAGAAAAGGGGACAACGAGCAGTACTTC.

The V call is TRBV28, the J call TRBJ1-1; D is undetermined. V shed 6 bases and J shed 11 bases, with 13 bases lying between them. The V gene's germline CDR1 is MDHEN and CDR2 SYDVKM. This CDR3 comprises 11 residues. CDR3 sequence reads: CASRWAAGAFF. For the CDR3, the DNA is TGTGCCAGCAGATGGGCCGCGGGTGCTTTCTTT.

This clone occurred once. The chain has TRBV4-1 and TRBJ2-7; 9 nucleotides line up with TRBD2. Germline CDR1 and CDR2: MGHRA and YSYEKL. V trimming: 1 base; J trimming: 4 bases; junction bases outside the gene matches: 5. The CDR3 contains 15 residues. The CDR3 region has the DNA TGCGCCAGCAGCCAAGTAGCGGGAGTAAGATACGAGCAGTACTTC. This sequence encodes CASSQVAGVRYEQYF.

Here the CDR3 DNA reads TGCGCCAGCAGTCCGTCCCGCGGGATCACAGATACGCAGTATTTT. Translation: CASSPSRGITDTQYF. The rearrangement joins TRBV10-2 to TRBJ2-3, with D maybe TRBD2 (6 bases). The CDR3 covers 15 residues. Germline V gene lookup returns CDR1 WSHSY and CDR2 SAAADI. Trimming took 5 bases from V and 2 from J, leaving 14 bases between them.

This CDR3 is CASSLDLTGPDTQYF. The CDR3 DNA is TGTGCCAGTAGTCTGGACCTTACGGGCCCAGATACGCAGTATTTT. The J gene is TRBJ2-3, the V gene TRBV19; no reliable D call. V lost 5 bases to trimming and J lost 4 bases, with 16 bases between them. This CDR3 is built from 15 residues. From germline, CDR1 is LNHDA and CDR2 SQIVND (reference sequence).

V gene TRBV28 combines with J gene TRBJ2-2; 9 bases align to TRBD1. Trimming at V came to 6 bases and at J to 3 bases, leaving 8 bases not matched to a gene. The CDR3 length is 16 residues. Germline assignment: CDR1 MDHEN and CDR2 SYDVKM. CDR3 residues: CASRGYDRGDTGELFF. The CDR3 coding sequence is TGTGCCAGCAGAGGATACGACAGGGGGGACACCGGGGAGCTGTTTTTT.

V is TRBV9 and J is TRBJ2-7; 11 nucleotides agree with TRBD2. This CDR3 contains 17 residues. The ends lost 0 bases at V and 4 bases at J; junction bases unmatched: 9. In germline, CDR1 is SGDLS, CDR2 YYNGEE. CDR3 region: CASSVDNVLAGEYEQYF. The CDR3 DNA reads TGTGCCAGCAGCGTAGACAATGTACTAGCGGGAGAATACGAGCAGTACTTC.

The rearrangement uses TRBV2 and TRBJ2-1, with 11 bases aligning to TRBD1. V shed 4 bases, J shed 4 bases, and the junction held 9 bases outside the gene matches. Germline lookup yields CDR1 SNHLY and CDR2 FYNNEI. The CDR3 totals 17 residues. The CDR3 sequence is CASSVDSGTGGYNEQFF. In DNA form, the CDR3 reads TGTGCCAGCAGTGTGGATTCCGGGACAGGGGGGTACAATGAGCAGTTCTTC.

This chain connects TRBV28 to TRBJ2-7; the D is unclear. Between the trimmed V and J ends, which lost 5 bases and 2 bases, there was a span of 10 bases. Germline V gene lookup returns CDR1 MDHEN and CDR2 SYDVKM. This CDR3 is built from 13 residues. CDR3 loop: CASSQTPAYEQYF. The CDR3, as DNA: TGTGCCAGCAGTCAGACCCCAGCCTACGAGCAGTACTTC.

This clone was found many times. The chain carries TRBV28 and TRBJ2-7, with 7 bases lining up with TRBD1. Germline V lookup: CDR1 MDHEN, CDR2 SYDVKM. CDR3 length: 12 amino acids. The V and J ends lost 11 bases and 2 bases, in that order; junction bases with no gene match: 6. The CDR3 sequence is CAAGTEAYEQYF. CDR3 sequence (DNA): TGTGCCGCCGGGACAGAAGCCTACGAGCAGTACTTC.

The V and J genes are TRBV19 and TRBJ2-1, with a possible D match to TRBD1 (6 bases). The CDR3 totals 14 residues. Trimming took 6 bases from V and 4 from J, leaving 13 bases between them. Germline CDR1 LNHDA, CDR2 SQIVND (reference sequence). Here the CDR3 DNA reads TGTGCCAGTAGAAGGACAGCCGAATACAATGAGCAGTTCTTC. This encodes CASRRTAEYNEQFF.

Turning to this clone: A clone one base away is much larger, so this may be a read error. In the same sample, other DNA sequences code for this CDR3. The rearrangement links TRBV5-1 to TRBJ2-3; the D is unclear. V was clipped by 0 bases and J by 2 bases, with 7 bases between them. CDR1 SGHRS and CDR2 YFSETQ come from the germline V gene. The CDR3 covers 14 residues. The CDR3: CASSLGTLTDTQYF. CDR3 nucleotide sequence: TGCGCCAGCAGCTTGGGGACCCTCACAGATACGCAGTATTTT.

The V call is TRBV19, the J call TRBJ1-3, with D perhaps matching TRBD1 (5 bases). Trimming pared 7 bases from V and 2 bases from J, leaving 9 bases between. The CDR3 is made up of 13 amino acids. Germline lookup yields CDR1 LNHDA and CDR2 SQIVND (reference sequence). Here the CDR3 DNA reads TGTGCCAGTACCTCAGGGCCTGGAAACACCATATATTTT. Encoded protein: CASTSGPGNTIYF.